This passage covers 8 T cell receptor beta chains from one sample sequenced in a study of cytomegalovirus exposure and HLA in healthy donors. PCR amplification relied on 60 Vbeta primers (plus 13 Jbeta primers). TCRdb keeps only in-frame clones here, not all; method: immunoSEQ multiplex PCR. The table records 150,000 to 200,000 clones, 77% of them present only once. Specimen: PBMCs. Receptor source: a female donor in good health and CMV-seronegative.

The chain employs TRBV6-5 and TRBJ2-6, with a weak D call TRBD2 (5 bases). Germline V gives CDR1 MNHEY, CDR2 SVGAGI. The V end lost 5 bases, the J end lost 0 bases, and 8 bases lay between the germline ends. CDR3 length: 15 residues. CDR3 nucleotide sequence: TGTGCCAGCAGTCGGACTGACTCTGGGGCCAACGTCCTGACTTTC. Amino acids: CASSRTDSGANVLTF.

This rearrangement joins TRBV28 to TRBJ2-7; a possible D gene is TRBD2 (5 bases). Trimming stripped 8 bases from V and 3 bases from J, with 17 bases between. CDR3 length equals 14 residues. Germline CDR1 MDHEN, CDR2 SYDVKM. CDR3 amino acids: CASLSAGSLYEQYF. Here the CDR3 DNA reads TGTGCCAGCCTCTCGGCGGGTTCCCTCTACGAGCAGTACTTC.

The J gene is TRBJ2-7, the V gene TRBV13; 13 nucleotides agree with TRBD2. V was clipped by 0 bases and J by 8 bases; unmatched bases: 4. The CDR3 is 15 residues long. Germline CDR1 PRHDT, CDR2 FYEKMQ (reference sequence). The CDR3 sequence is CASSLGTSGGTKQYF. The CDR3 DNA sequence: TGTGCCAGCAGCTTAGGGACTAGCGGGGGGACCAAGCAGTACTTC.

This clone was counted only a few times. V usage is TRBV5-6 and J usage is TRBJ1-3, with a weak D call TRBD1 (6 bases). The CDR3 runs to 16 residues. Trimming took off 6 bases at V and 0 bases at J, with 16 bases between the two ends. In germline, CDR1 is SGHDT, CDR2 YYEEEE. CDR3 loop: CASNKGDRLSGNTIYF. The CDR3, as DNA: TGTGCCAGCAACAAGGGAGACAGGCTCTCTGGAAACACCATATATTTT.

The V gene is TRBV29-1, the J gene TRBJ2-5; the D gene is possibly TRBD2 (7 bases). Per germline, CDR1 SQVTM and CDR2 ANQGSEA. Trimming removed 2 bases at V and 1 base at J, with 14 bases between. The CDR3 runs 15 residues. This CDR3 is CSVEREGGAQETQYF. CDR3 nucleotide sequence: TGCAGCGTTGAAAGGGAGGGGGGAGCCCAAGAGACCCAGTACTTC.

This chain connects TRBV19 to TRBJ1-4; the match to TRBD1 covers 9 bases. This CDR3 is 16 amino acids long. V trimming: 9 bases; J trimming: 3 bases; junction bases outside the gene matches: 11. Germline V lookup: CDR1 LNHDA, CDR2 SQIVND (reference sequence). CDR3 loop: CASLGDRERPNEKLFF. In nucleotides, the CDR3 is TGTGCCAGCCTAGGGGACAGGGAGCGCCCTAATGAAAAACTGTTTTTT.

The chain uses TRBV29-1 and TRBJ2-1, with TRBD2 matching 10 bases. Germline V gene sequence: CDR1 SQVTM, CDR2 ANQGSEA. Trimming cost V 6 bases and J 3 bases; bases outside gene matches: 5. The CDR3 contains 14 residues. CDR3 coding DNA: TGCAGCGTCAAACTAGCGGGACTCTACAATGAGCAGTTCTTC. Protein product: CSVKLAGLYNEQFF.

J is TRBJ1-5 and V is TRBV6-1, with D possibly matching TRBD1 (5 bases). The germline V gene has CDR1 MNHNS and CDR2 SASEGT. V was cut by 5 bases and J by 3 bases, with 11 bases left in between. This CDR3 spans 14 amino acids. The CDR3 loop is CASSLGRDNQPQHF. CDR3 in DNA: TGTGCCAGCAGTTTGGGCAGGGACAATCAGCCCCAGCATTTT.